The next 10 T cell receptor beta chains were all read from a single sample in a study of T cell repertoires in cytomegalovirus infection. Antigens for these TCRs are unknown. Using its own MiXCR run on the reads, TCRdb lists one record per CDR3 protein. Of about 700,000 distinct CDR3 sequences listed, around a third are singletons. The starting material was cultured PBMCs, obtained from culture after CMV antigen stimulation. All receptors come from a human donor in good health (CMV status not recorded). Some clones in this sample may be carry-over from other donors' samples.

For this clonotype: The germline gene is not matched at one end of the junction; a read error may be the cause. This sequence joins TRBV20-1 and TRBJ1-5, with 7 bases that match TRBD1. Germline values: CDR1 DFQATT, CDR2 SNEGSKA (reference sequence). This CDR3 contains 13 residues. The CDR3, as DNA: TGCAGTGGGACCCGGGACAGTTATCAGCCCCCGCATTTT. It is translated as CSGTRDSYQPPHF.

This clonotype was detected a few times. V gene TRBV12-3 or TRBV12-4 combines with J gene TRBJ2-7; perhaps D is TRBD1 or TRBD2 (5 bases each). The CDR3 is made up of 14 amino acids. V was clipped by 7 bases and J by 0 bases, with 13 bases between them. The CDR3 DNA follows: TGTGCCAGCACCCAGGGAGCCCCCTCCTACGAGCAGTACTTC. Translation: CASTQGAPSYEQYF.

The gene calls are TRBV4-3 and TRBJ1-4; tentative D call: TRBD1 (6 bases). Germline values: CDR1 LGHNA, CDR2 YSLEER. The CDR3 spans 14 residues. V lost 3 bases and J 5 bases, leaving 10 bases between the germline ends. The CDR3 here is CASSHLGQNEKLFF. The CDR3 nucleotides are TGCGCCAGCAGCCACCTCGGACAGAATGAAAAACTGTTTTTT.

The chain recombines TRBV2 with TRBJ2-7; D uncertain. Per the germline V gene, CDR1 is SNHLY and CDR2 is FYNNEI. The CDR3 has 13 residues. V was clipped by 4 bases and J by 3 bases, with 10 bases between them. The DNA for the CDR3 is TGTGCCAGCAGTGTGAGAGGATTCTACGAGCAGTACTTC. Encoded protein: CASSVRGFYEQYF.

V gene TRBV20-1 combines with J gene TRBJ1-4; tentatively, D is TRBD1 (6 bases). Trimming removed 5 bases from V and 7 bases from J, with 17 bases in between. The CDR3 runs to 14 residues. CDR1 and CDR2 (germline): DFQATT, SNEGSKA (reference sequence). The CDR3 reads CSASGGQGSEKLFF. The CDR3 DNA follows: TGCAGTGCTTCCGGGGGGCAGGGTAGTGAAAAACTGTTTTTT.

The table lists this clonotype with a count of one. The gene calls are TRBV6-5 and TRBJ1-1; weak D call: TRBD1 (5 bases). The CDR3 is made up of 17 amino acids. V was clipped by 2 bases and J by 1 base, with 17 bases between them. Germline CDR1 MNHEY, CDR2 SVGAGI. In nucleotides, the CDR3 is TGTGCCAGCAGTTACGCCGGTGGGGGAAGGTCGAACACTGAAGCTTTCTTT. Residues: CASSYAGGGRSNTEAFF.

This chain uses TRBV6-6 with TRBJ1-1; D may be TRBD1 (6 bases). Looked up from germline, CDR1 is MNHNY and CDR2 is SVGAGI (reference sequence). V lost 6 bases and J lost 7, with 24 bases in between. CDR3 length equals 16 residues. Here the CDR3 DNA reads TGTGCCAGCAGCACACTCCTCCCAGGGGTTAATCTTGAAGCTTTCTTT. Its protein is CASSTLLPGVNLEAFF.

This clonotype was found once. This chain links TRBV18 with TRBJ1-5, with TRBD1 matching over 10 bases. The CDR3 covers 16 residues. Germline V gene sequence: CDR1 KGHSH, CDR2 LQKENI. V was clipped by 2 bases and J by 4 bases; unmatched bases: 5. CDR3 protein: CASSPGTGVWNQPQHF. In DNA form, the CDR3 reads TGTGCCAGCTCACCAGGGACAGGGGTATGGAATCAGCCCCAGCATTTT. Full variable domain (missing parts from reference TRBV18 and TRBJ1-5): NAGVMQNPRHLVRRRGQEARLRCSPMKGHSHVYWYRQLPEEGLKFMVYLQKENIIDESGMPKERFSAEFPKEGPSILRIQQVVRGDSAAYFCASSPGTGVWNQPQHFGDGTRLSIL.

The chain is built from TRBV12-3 or TRBV12-4 and TRBJ1-2, with D perhaps TRBD1 (5 bases). V lost 7 bases and J lost 5, with 17 bases in between. The CDR3 runs to 14 residues. Written as DNA, the CDR3 is TGTGCCAGCACCTCGGGGGGGTATTTGTATGGCTACACCTTC. Its translation is CASTSGGYLYGYTF.

This clonotype was seen a few times. V gene TRBV5-1 combines with J gene TRBJ1-1; 8 bases fit TRBD1. Germline CDR1 is SGHRS and CDR2 is YFSETQ. J gave up 0 bases and V 4 bases, and 5 bases lay outside the gene matches. This CDR3 comprises 15 residues. CDR3 amino acids: CASSNDRGLNTEAFF. For the CDR3, the DNA is TGCGCCAGCAGCAACGACAGGGGATTGAACACTGAAGCTTTCTTT.